Following are 10 T cell receptor beta chains from one sample sequenced in a study of vaccination and CD4 T cells after COVID-19. Their cognate antigens are unknown. The Oncomine TCR Beta short-read assay sequenced DNA from cultured CD4+ T cells. TCRdb reanalysed the PCR reads using MiXCR and keeps one entry per CDR3 protein. The sample records some 9,300 distinct CDR3 sequences, around a quarter being singletons. Regarding treatment: roughly 10-day PBMC culture with coronavirus spike peptide pools or control peptides (ViraFEST assay). The specimen was CD4+ T cells from blood, cultured in vitro, collected before SARS-CoV-2 vaccination. The source of these receptors is a human donor who received a COVID-19 vaccine.

The genes are TRBV19 and TRBJ2-1; 11 positions agree with TRBD2. With 5 bases clipped from V and 4 bases from J, the junction kept 4 bases outside the gene matches. The CDR3 has 15 amino acids. CDR1 is LNHDA and CDR2 is SQIVND in the germline V gene (reference sequence). The CDR3 coding sequence is TGTGCCAGTAGTCCCCCTAGCGGGGGGTACAATGAGCAGTTCTTC. As protein: CASSPPSGGYNEQFF.

With regard to this clonotype: One end of the junction varies from germline; a read error may be responsible. V gene TRBV7-8 combines with J gene TRBJ2-1; D call uncertain. In germline, CDR1 is SGHVS, CDR2 FQNEAQ. CDR3 length: 14 residues. The CDR3 DNA sequence: TGTGCCAGCAGTCGGGCCTCGGGCTACGATGAGCAGTTCTTC. Translation gives CASSRASGYDEQFF.

The CDR3 nucleotides read TGCGCCAGCAGCTTGGAAGCGTCCAGGGTGAACGAGCAGTACTTC. Protein: CASSLEASRVNEQYF. The chain combines TRBV5-1 with TRBJ2-7; D perhaps matches TRBD1 (5 bases). Germline V gene sequence: CDR1 SGHRS, CDR2 YFSETQ. V shed 0 bases and J shed 5 bases, with 15 bases lying between them. The CDR3 length is 15 residues.

This clonotype has just a few counts. The rearrangement links TRBV12-2 to TRBJ2-2; the D segment call TRBD2 is taken from the table without a DNA check. TRBV12-2 is listed as a pseudogene. The CDR3 is 17 residues long. The CDR3 coding sequence is TGTGCAAGTCGCTTAGTTTGGGGAGGTCAGAGTACCGGGGAGCTGTTTTTT. It is translated as CASRLVWGGQSTGELFF.

This clonotype was recorded a few times. V usage is TRBV10-3 and J usage is TRBJ2-7, with 10 bases that match TRBD1. This CDR3 spans 17 amino acids. Germline V gene sequence: CDR1 ENHRY, CDR2 SYGVKD. With V trimmed by 4 bases and J by 3 bases, 12 bases remained unmatched. CDR3 residues: CAISVSRNRDRGYEQYF. The DNA of the CDR3 is TGTGCCATCAGTGTATCACGCAACCGGGACAGGGGCTACGAGCAGTACTTC.

CDR3 sequence reads: CASWTGVNYGYTF. The CDR3 DNA follows: TGCGCCAGCTGGACAGGGGTTAACTATGGCTACACCTTC. This chain joins TRBV10-2 and TRBJ1-2, with 9 bases lining up with TRBD1. Germline CDR1 and CDR2: WSHSY and SAAADI. The CDR3 consists of 13 residues. Trimming removed 8 bases from V and 1 base from J; junction bases left unmatched: 2.

This clonotype was seen a few times. This chain connects TRBV7-9 to TRBJ1-3; D uncertain. The ends were cut back, 1 base at V and 0 bases at J, with 10 bases in the middle. There are 16 residues in the CDR3. The germline V gene encodes CDR1 SEHNR and CDR2 FQNEAQ (reference sequence). CDR3 in DNA: TGTGCCAGCAGCTTAGAGGCGTTCATCTCTGGAAACACCATATATTTT. Its protein is CASSLEAFISGNTIYF. Variable domain in full (rest from reference TRBV7-9 and TRBJ1-3): DTGVSQNPRHKITKRGQNVTFRCDPISEHNRLYWYRQTLGQGPEFLTYFQNEAQLEKSRLLSDRFSAERPKGSFSTLEIQRTEQGDSAMYLCASSLEAFISGNTIYFGEGSWLTVV.

The chain combines TRBV7-9 with TRBJ2-1; 10 bases line up with TRBD2. CDR3 length: 20 amino acids. The V segment lost 5 bases and the J segment 0 bases; nucleotides outside the gene matches: 16. CDR1 is SEHNR and CDR2 is FQNEAQ in the germline V gene (reference sequence). Written as DNA, the CDR3 is TGTGCCAGCAGCCCCCCGAGGAGCGGGGGGGAACAAAGCTCCTACAATGAGCAGTTCTTC. This gives the protein CASSPPRSGGEQSSYNEQFF.

This clonotype was detected a few times. V usage is TRBV11-1 and J usage is TRBJ2-3; D is ambiguous. Germline CDR1 and CDR2: SGHAT and FQDESV (reference sequence). The length of the CDR3 is 12 residues. V was pared by 4 bases and J by 5 bases, with 7 bases between. The CDR3 region is CASSSDGDTQYF. CDR3 nucleotide sequence: TGTGCCAGCAGCTCGGACGGAGATACGCAGTATTTT.

By sample share, this clonotype is medium-sized (0.01 to 0.1%). This chain uses TRBV15 with TRBJ1-6; no definite D call. Germline-derived CDR1 and CDR2 are LNHNV and YYDKDF (reference sequence). Trimming left V 1 base short and J 9 bases short, with 7 bases between. The CDR3 spans 13 residues. This CDR3 reads CATSRGAASPLHF. As DNA, the CDR3 is TGTGCCACCAGCAGAGGGGCAGCTTCACCCCTCCACTTT.